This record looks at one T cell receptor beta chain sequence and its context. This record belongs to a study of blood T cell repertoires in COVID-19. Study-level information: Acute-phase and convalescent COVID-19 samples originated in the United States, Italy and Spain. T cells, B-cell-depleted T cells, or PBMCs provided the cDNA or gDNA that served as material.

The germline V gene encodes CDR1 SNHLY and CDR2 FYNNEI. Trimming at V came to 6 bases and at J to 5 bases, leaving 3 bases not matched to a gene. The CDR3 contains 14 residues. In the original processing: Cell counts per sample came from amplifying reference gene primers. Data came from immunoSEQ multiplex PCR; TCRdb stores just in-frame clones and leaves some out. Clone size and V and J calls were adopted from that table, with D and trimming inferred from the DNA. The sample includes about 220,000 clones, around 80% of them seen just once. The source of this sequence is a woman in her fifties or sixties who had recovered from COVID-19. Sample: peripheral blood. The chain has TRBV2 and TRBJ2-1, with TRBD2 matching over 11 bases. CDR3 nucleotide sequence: TGTGCCAGCAGGGGACTAGCGGTGAACAATGAGCAGTTCTTC. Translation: CASRGLAVNNEQFF. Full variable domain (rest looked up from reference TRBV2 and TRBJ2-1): EPEVTQTPSHQVTQMGQEVILRCVPISNHLYFYWYRQILGQKVEFLVSFYNNEISEKSEIFDDQFSVERPDGSNFTLKIRSTKLEDSAMYFCASRGLAVNNEQFFGPGTRLTVL.